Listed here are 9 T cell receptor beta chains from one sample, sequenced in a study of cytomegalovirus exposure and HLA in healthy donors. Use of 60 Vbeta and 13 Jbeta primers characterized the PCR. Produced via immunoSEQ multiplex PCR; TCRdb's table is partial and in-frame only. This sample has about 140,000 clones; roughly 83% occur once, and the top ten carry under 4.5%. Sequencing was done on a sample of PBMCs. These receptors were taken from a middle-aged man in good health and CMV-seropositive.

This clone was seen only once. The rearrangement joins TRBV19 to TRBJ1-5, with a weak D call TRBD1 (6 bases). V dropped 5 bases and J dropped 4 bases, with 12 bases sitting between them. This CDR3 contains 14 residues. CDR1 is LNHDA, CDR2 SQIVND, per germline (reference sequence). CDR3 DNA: TGTGCCAGTAGTGTCGTACAGGGTAATCAGCCCCAGCATTTT. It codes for CASSVVQGNQPQHF.

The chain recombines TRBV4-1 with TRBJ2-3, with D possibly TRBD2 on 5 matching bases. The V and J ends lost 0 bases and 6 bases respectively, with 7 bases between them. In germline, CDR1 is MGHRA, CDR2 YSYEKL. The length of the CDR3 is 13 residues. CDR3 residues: CASSQEWEDTQYF. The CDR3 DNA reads TGCGCCAGCAGCCAAGAATGGGAGGATACGCAGTATTTT.

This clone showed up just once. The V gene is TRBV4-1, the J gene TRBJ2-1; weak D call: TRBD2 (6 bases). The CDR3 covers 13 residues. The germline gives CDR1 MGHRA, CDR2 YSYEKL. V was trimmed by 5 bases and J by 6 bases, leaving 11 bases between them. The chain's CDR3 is CASSKVGGNEQFF. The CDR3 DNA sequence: TGCGCCAGCAGCAAGGTGGGAGGCAATGAGCAGTTCTTC.

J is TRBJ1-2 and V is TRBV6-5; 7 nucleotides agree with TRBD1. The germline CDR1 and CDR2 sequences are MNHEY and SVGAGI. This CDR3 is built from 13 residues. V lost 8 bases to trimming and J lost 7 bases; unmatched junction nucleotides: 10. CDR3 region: CASLGAGGSGYTF. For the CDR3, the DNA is TGTGCCAGCCTTGGGGCAGGGGGGTCTGGCTACACCTTC.

As DNA, the CDR3 is TGCAGCGTTGAGTATAGCGGGAGTACTTTTATCGTTGATGAGCAGTTCTTC. Residues: CSVEYSGSTFIVDEQFF. The V call is TRBV29-1, the J call TRBJ2-1; 9 bases are a match to TRBD2. Germline V gene data show CDR1 as SQVTM and CDR2 as ANQGSEA. Trimming cost V 3 bases and J 8 bases; bases outside gene matches: 17. The CDR3 has 17 residues.

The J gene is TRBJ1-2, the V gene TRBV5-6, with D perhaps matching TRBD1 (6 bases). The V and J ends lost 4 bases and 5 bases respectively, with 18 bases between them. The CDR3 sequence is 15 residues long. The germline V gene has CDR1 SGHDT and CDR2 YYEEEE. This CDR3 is CASSTRDMWGYGYTF. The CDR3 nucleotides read TGTGCCAGCAGCACCCGGGACATGTGGGGGTATGGCTACACCTTC.

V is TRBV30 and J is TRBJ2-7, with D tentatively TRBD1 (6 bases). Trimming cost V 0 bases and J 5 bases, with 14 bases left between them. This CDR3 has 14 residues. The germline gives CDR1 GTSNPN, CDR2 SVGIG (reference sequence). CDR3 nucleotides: TGTGCCTGGAGTGTAACAGGGTATATGGACGAGCAGTACTTC. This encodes CAWSVTGYMDEQYF.

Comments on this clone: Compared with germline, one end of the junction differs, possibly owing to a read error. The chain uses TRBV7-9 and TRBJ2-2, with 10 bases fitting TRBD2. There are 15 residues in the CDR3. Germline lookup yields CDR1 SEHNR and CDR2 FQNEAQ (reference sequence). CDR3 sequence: CSSSPLAGVTGELFF. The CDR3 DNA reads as TGTTCCAGCAGCCCCCTAGCGGGGGTGACCGGGGAGCTGTTTTTT.

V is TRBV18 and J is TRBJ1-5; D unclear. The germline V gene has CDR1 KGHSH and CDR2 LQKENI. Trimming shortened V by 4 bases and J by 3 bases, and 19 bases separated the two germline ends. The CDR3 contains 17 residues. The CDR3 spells CASSLFGVGRNNQPQHF. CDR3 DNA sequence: TGTGCCAGCTCACTTTTTGGGGTGGGGAGGAACAATCAGCCCCAGCATTTT. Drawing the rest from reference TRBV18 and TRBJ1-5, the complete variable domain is NAGVMQNPRHLVRRRGQEARLRCSPMKGHSHVYWYRQLPEEGLKFMVYLQKENIIDESGMPKERFSAEFPKEGPSILRIQQVVRGDSAAYFCASSLFGVGRNNQPQHFGDGTRLSIL.